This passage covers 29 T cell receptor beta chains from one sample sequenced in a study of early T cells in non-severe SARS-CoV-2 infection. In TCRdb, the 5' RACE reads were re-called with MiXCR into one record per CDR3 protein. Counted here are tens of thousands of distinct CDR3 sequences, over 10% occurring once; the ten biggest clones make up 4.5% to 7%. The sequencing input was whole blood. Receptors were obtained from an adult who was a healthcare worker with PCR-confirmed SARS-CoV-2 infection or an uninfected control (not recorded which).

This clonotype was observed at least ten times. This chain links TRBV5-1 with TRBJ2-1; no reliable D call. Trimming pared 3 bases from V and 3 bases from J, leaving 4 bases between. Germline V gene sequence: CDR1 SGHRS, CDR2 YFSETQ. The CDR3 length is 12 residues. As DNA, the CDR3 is TGCGCCAGCAGCTACAACTACAATGAGCAGTTCTTC. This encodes CASSYNYNEQFF.

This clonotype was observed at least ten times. As DNA, the CDR3 is TGCAGTCAAGCCCCCGGATCCGGGGAGCAGTACTTC. It encodes CSQAPGSGEQYF. J is TRBJ2-7 and V is TRBV20-1; the D is unclear. Trimming pared 8 bases from V and 7 bases from J, leaving 18 bases between. Germline assignment: CDR1 DFQATT and CDR2 SNEGSKA (reference sequence). The CDR3 consists of 12 residues.

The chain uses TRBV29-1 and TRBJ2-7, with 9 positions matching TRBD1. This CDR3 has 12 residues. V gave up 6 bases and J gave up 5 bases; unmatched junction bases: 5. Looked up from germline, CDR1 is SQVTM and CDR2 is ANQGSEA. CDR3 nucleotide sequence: TGCAGCGTCGGGGGACAGGGAGACGAGCAGTACTTC. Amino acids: CSVGGQGDEQYF.

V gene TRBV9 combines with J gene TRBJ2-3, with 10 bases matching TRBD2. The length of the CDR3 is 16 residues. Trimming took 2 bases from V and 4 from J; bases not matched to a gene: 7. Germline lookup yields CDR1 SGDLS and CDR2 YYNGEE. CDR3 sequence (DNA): TGTGCCAGCAGCGTTCAAGGGCTAGCGGGGGCAGATACGCAGTATTTT. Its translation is CASSVQGLAGADTQYF.

The CDR3: CASSSRTDFNYGYTF. The CDR3 DNA reads TGTGCCAGCAGCTCCCGGACAGACTTTAACTATGGCTACACCTTC. The rearrangement joins TRBV11-2 to TRBJ1-2; tentative D call: TRBD1 (6 bases). This CDR3 region has 15 residues. Trimming took off 4 bases at V and 1 base at J, with 13 bases between the two ends. Germline V gene data show CDR1 as SGHAT and CDR2 as FQNNGV.

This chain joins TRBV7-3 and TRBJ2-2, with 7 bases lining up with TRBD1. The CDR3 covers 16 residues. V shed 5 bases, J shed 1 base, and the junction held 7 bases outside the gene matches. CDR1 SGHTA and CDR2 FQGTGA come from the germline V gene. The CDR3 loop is CASSPKGTVNTGELFF. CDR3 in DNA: TGTGCCAGCAGCCCGAAGGGGACAGTGAACACCGGGGAGCTGTTTTTT.

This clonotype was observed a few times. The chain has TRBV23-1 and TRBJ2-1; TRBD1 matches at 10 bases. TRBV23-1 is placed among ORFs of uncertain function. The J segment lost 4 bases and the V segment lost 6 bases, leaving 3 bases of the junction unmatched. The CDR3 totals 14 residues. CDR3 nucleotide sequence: TGCGCCAGCAGGGACAGGGGGAATTACAATGAGCAGTTCTTC. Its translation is CASRDRGNYNEQFF.

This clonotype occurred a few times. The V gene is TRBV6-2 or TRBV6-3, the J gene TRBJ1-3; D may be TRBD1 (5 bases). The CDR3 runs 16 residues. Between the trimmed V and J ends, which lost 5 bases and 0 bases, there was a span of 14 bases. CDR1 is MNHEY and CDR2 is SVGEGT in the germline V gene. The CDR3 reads CASSLPGLRSGNTIYF. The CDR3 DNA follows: TGTGCCAGCAGTCTTCCGGGACTTCGCTCTGGAAACACCATATATTTT.

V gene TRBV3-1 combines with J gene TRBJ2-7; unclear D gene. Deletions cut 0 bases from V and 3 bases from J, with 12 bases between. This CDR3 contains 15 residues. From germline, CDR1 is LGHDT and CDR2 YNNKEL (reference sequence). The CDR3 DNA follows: TGTGCCAGCAGCCAAGATTTAAGCCTAAACTACGAGCAGTACTTC. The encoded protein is CASSQDLSLNYEQYF.

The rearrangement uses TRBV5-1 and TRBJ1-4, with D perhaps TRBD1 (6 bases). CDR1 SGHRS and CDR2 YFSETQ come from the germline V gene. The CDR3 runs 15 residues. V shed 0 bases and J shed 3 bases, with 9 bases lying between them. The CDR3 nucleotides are TGCGCCAGCAGCTTGGCCGGGGGCCCTAATGAAAAACTGTTTTTT. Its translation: CASSLAGGPNEKLFF.

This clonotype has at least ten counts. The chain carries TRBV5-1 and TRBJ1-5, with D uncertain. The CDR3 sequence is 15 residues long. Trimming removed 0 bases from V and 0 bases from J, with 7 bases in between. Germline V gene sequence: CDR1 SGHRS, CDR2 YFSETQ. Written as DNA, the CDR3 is TGCGCCAGCAGCTTGGAAGGGAATAGCAATCAGCCCCAGCATTTT. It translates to CASSLEGNSNQPQHF.

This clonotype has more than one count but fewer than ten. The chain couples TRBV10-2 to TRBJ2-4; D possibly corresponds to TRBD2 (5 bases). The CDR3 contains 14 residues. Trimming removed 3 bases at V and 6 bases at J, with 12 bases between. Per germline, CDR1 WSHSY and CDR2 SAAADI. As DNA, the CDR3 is TGCGCCAGCAGTGATGGCGGGCCCGGAAACATTCAGTACTTC. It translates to CASSDGGPGNIQYF.

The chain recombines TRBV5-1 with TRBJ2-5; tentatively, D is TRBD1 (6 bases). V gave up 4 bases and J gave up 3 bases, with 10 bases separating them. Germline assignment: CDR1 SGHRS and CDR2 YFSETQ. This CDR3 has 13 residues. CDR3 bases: TGCGCCAGCAGCCCCCGGACAGAAGAGACCCAGTACTTC. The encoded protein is CASSPRTEETQYF.

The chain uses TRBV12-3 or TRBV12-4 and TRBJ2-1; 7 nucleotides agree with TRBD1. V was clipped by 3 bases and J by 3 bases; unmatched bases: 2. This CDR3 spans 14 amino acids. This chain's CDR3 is CASSLAGGYNEQFF. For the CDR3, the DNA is TGTGCCAGCAGTTTGGCAGGGGGCTACAATGAGCAGTTCTTC.

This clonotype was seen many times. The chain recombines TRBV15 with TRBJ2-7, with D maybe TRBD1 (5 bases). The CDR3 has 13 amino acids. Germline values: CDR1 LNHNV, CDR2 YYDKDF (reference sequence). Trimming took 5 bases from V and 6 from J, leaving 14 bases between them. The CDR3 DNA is TGTGCCACCAGCCGGGCGGCAGGGCCCGAGCAGTACTTC. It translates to CATSRAAGPEQYF.

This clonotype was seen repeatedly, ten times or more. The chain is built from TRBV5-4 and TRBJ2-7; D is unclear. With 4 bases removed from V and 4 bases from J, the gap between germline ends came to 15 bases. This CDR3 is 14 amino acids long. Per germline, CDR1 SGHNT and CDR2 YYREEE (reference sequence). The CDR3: CASSDGSITYEQYF. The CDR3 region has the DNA TGTGCCAGCAGCGACGGTTCCATTACTTACGAGCAGTACTTC.

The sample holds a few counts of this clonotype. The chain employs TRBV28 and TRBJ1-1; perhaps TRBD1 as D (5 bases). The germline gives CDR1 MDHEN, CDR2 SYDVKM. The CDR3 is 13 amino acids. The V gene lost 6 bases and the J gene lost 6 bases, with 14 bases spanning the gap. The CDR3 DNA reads TGTGCCAGCAGCCGGGGGGGATTGGCTGAAGCTTTCTTT. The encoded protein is CASSRGGLAEAFF.

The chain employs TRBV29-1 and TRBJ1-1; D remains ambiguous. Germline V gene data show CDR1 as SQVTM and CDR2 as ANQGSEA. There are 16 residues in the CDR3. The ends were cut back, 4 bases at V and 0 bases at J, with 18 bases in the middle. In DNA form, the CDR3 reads TGCAGCGTTGCGGGGTTCACTGGTCGCATGAACACTGAAGCTTTCTTT. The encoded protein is CSVAGFTGRMNTEAFF.

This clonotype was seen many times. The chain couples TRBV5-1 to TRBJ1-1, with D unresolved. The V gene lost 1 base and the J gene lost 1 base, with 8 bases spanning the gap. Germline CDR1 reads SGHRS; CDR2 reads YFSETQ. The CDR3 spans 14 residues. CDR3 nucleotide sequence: TGCGCCAGCAGCTTGAAATCCCCGAACACTGAAGCTTTCTTT. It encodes CASSLKSPNTEAFF.

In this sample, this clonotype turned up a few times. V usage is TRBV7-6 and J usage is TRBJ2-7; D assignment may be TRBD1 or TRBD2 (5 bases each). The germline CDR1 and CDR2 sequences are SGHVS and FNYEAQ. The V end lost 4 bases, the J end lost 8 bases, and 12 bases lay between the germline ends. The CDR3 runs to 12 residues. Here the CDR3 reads CASSSREGQQYF. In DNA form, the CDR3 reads TGTGCCAGCAGCTCTCGAGAGGGACAGCAGTACTTC.

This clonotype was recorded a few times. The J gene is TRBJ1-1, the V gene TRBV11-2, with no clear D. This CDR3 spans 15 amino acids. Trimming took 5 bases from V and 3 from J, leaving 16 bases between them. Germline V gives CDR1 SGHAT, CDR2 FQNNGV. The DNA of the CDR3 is TGTGCCAGCAGCCCCCAAAGGGTTTTCGACACTGAAGCTTTCTTT. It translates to CASSPQRVFDTEAFF.

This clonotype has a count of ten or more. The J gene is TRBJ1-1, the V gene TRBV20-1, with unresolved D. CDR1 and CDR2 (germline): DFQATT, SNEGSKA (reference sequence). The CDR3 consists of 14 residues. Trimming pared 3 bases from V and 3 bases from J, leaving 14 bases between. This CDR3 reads CSARRVGSHTEAFF. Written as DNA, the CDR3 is TGCAGTGCTAGGAGGGTGGGCTCCCACACTGAAGCTTTCTTT.

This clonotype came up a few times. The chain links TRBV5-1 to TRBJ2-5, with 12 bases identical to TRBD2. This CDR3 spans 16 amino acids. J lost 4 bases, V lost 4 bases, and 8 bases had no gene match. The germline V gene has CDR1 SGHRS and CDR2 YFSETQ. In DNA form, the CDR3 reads TGCGCCAGCAGCCAAACTAGCGGGAGGATGCGAGAGACCCAGTACTTC. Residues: CASSQTSGRMRETQYF. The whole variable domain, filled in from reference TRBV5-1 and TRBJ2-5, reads KAGVTQTPRYLIKTRGQQVTLSCSPISGHRSVSWYQQTPGQGLQFLFEYFSETQRNKGNFPGRFSGRQFSNSRSEMNVSTLELGDSALYLCASSQTSGRMRETQYFGPGTRLLVL.

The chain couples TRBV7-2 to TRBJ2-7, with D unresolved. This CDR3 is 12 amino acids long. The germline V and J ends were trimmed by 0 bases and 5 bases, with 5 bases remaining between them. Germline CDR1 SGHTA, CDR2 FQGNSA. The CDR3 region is CASSLAFDEQYF. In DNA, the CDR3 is TGTGCCAGCAGCTTAGCGTTCGACGAGCAGTACTTC.

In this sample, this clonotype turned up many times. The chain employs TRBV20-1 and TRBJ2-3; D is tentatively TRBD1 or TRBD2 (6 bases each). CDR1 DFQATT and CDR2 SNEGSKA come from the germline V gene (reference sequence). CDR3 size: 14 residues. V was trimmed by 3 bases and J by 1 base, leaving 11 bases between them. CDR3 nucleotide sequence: TGCAGTGCTAGGAACAGGGAGGGCACAGATACGCAGTATTTT. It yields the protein CSARNREGTDTQYF.

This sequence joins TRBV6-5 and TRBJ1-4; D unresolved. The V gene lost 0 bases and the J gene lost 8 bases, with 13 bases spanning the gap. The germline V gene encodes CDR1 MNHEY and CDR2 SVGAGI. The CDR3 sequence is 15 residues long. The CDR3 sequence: CASSYSGPRSEKLFF. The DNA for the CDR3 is TGTGCCAGCAGTTACTCGGGCCCCCGATCGGAAAAACTGTTTTTT.

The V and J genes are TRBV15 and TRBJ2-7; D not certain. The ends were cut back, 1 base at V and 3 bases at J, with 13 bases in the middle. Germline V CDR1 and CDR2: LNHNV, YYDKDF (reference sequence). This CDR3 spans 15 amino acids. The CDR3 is CATSRGHRHFYEQYF. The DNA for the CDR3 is TGTGCCACCAGCAGAGGGCACAGACACTTCTACGAGCAGTACTTC.

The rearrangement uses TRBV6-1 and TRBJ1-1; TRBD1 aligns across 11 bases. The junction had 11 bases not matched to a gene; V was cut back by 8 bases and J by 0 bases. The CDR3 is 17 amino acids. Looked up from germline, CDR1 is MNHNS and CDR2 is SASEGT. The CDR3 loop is CASGRTGGVLLNTEAFF. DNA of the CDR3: TGTGCCAGCGGCCGGACAGGGGGCGTGTTATTGAACACTGAAGCTTTCTTT.

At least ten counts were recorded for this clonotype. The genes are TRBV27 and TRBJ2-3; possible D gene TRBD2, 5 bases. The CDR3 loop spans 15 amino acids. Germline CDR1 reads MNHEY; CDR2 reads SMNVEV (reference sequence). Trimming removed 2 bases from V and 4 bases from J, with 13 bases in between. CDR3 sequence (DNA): TGTGCCAGCAGTTTAAAGTGGGAGCCCCCAGATACGCAGTATTTT. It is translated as CASSLKWEPPDTQYF.